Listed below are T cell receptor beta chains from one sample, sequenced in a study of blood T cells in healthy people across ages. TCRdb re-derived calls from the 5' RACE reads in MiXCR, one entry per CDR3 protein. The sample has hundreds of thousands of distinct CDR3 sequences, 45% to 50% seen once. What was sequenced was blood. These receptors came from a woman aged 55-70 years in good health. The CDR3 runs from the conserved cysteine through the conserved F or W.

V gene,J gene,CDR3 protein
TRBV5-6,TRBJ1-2,CASSSRDRNTF
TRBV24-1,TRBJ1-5,CATSEAGTVSNQPQHF
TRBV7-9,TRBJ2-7,CASSPLPRGNYEQYF
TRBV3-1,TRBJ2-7,CASSVAGGSYYEQYF
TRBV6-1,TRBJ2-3,CASSNQDTQYF
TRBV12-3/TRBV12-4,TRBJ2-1,CASSFDRGISNEQFF
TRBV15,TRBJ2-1,CATSRGPDTSRFF
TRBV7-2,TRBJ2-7,CASSPMEGLYEQYF
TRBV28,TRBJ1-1,CASSTTGGRSEAFF
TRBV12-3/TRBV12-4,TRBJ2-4,CASSLGLENIQYF
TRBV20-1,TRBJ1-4,CSANPGTVNEKLFF
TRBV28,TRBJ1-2,CASSFPGGDGYTF
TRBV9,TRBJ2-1,CASSVAGTSFNEQFF
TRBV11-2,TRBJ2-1,CASSIDSPNEQFF
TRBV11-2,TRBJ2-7,CASSPQAIPYEQYF
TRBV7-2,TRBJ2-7,CASSLELHRYEQYF
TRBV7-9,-,CASSPLTGTTVGEQYF
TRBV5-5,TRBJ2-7,CASSLEAGTRNEQYF
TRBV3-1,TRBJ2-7,CASSPGIAGYEQYF
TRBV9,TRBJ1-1,CASSPQHTEAFF
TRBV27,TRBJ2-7,CASRPQGAGPYEQYF
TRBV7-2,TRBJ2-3,CASSLASASTDTQYF
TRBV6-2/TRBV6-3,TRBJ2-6,CASSSISGGTGANVLTF
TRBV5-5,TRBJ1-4,CASSLNFGSIIEKLFF
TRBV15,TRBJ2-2,CATSRDPGAGRIGELFF
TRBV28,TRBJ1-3,CASSVGQQLTGNTIYF
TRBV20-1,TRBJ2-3,CSAPPGTSGYSTDTQYF
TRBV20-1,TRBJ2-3,CSATKQRAVTDTQYF
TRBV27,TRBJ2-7,CASSGSGGGHYEQYF
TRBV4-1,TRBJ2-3,CASREGQGADTQYF
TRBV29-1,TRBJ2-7,CSAGGGSYEQYF
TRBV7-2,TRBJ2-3,CASSSAFTDTQYF
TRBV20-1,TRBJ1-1,CSARDLPYTEAFF
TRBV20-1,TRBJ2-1,CSANQRSVKSTNEQFF